This T cell receptor beta chain was captured in a study of blood T cell repertoires in COVID-19 (dated by TCRdb to the early 2020s). About the full investigation: The collaborator samples originated in the United States, Italy and Spain and spanned the acute and convalescent phases of COVID-19. Where HLA class I and class II types were available, the types were taken from metadata supplied by the sample provider, not from assay-based typing. Nearly every sample came with metadata listing a de-identified subject ID, COVID-19 status, age in years and sex. Deeply sampled blood TCRbeta repertoires from subjects exposed to, actively infected with, or recovered from COVID-19 were included in the dataset. The prospective study material was composed of cDNA or gDNA derived from T cells, B-cell-depleted T cells, or PBMCs. A freely available public database, intended as a resource for researchers studying the immune response to SARS-CoV-2, is where the repertoires were released. Samples were obtained from the ongoing ImmuneRACE study (first 160 participants) and from 1,254 subjects provided by 6 global collaborators.

Findings and caveats that apply to the study as a whole: How much clinical and demographic metadata was included differed by source and by participant, and the metadata was provided uncurated.

The immunoSEQ Assay, a bias-controlled multiplex PCR, was used to amplify TCRbeta CDR3 regions from genomic DNA. The study's processing was this. Within the assay, amplification of reference gene primers was used to estimate how many nucleated cells each sample contained. To quantify the absolute abundance of each unique TCRbeta CDR3 rearrangement, sequence reads were collapsed and filtered. Productive Simpson clonality was computed per sample as the square root of Simpson's diversity index over productive rearrangements. What TCRdb holds here is the immuneACCESS table cut down to in-frame rearrangements. Part of the clones is not present; checked against another copy, under half of the missing clones reflect an unresolved V gene, and the others are unexplained. V, J and clone size were drawn from that table, and D and trimming were deduced from the DNA. This sample gives 72,000 or so clones in total; more than 75% of them show up just once. Roughly 13% of the sample belongs to the ten largest clones.

To note about this clone: Its binding antigen is unknown. The record has no base qualities; no much larger clone is one base away.

Each collaborating institution followed its own protocols to collect whole blood in K2EDTA tubes. For TCRbeta analysis, collaborators shipped samples in one of three forms: frozen whole blood, isolated PBMCs, or DNA extracted from either of those sample types. The sequence was obtained from a woman aged 55-75 years with acute or convalescent COVID-19. The sequenced material came from peripheral blood.

The bases are TGTGCCAGCAGCCGCCAGACAGGGGGCTTATCCGAGCAGTACTTC. It translates to CASSRQTGGLSEQYF. The sequence joins TRBV3-1 (or the pseudogene TRBV3-2) to TRBJ2-7, and TRBD1 matches 10 of the central bases. From its cysteine to its phenylalanine, the CDR3 spans 15 amino acids. Only CDR3 DNA remains: 45 bases, in frame from the first base. Per the germline V gene (reference sequence), LGHDT is the CDR1 and YNNKEL is the CDR2. Trimmed from V: 4 bases; trimmed from J: 6 bases; junction bases lacking a gene match: 9.